The 22 T cell receptor beta chains given below trace back to one sample, sequenced in a study of T cell responses to AZD1222 COVID-19 vaccine. Profiled with immunoSEQ multiplex PCR; TCRdb holds only in-frame clones, not every one. The repertoire holds 150,000 to 160,000 clones, with 75% to 90% as singletons. The sequencing used peripheral blood, collected after recovery from COVID-19. The source is an adult who had recovered from COVID-19.

The V gene is TRBV4-1, the J gene TRBJ2-7; D might be TRBD1 or TRBD2, each matching 5 bases. The CDR3 loop spans 15 amino acids. V dropped 1 base and J dropped 2 bases, with 12 bases sitting between them. The germline V gene has CDR1 MGHRA and CDR2 YSYEKL. The CDR3 loop reads CASSQATGPPYEQYF. CDR3 nucleotide sequence: TGCGCCAGCAGCCAAGCGACGGGACCTCCCTACGAGCAGTACTTC.

The chain has TRBV7-6 and TRBJ1-3; D unresolved. Deletions cut 0 bases from V and 4 bases from J, with 10 bases between. The CDR3 sequence is 15 residues long. Germline V CDR1 and CDR2: SGHVS, FNYEAQ. CDR3 loop: CASSLAWGEGNTIYF. The CDR3 DNA reads TGTGCCAGCAGCTTAGCGTGGGGAGAGGGAAACACCATATATTTT.

The chain carries TRBV10-1 and TRBJ2-2; D remains ambiguous. CDR1 is WNHNN and CDR2 is SYGVQD in the germline V gene (reference sequence). The V end was cut by 3 bases, the J end by 3 bases, with 5 bases between. This CDR3 comprises 13 residues. Here the CDR3 reads CASSDRDTGELFF. In nucleotides, the CDR3 is TGCGCCAGCAGTGATAGGGACACCGGGGAGCTGTTTTTT.

The chain links TRBV7-2 to TRBJ1-1; possibly TRBD1 for D (6 bases). From germline, CDR1 is SGHTA and CDR2 FQGNSA. The CDR3 is 14 amino acids. Between the trimmed V and J ends, which lost 6 bases and 7 bases, there was a span of 18 bases. For the CDR3, the DNA is TGTGCCAGCAGGCAATCACAGGGTTTCCATGAAGCTTTCTTT. This sequence encodes CASRQSQGFHEAFF. Supplemented by reference TRBV7-2 and TRBJ1-1, the full variable domain reads GAGVSQSPSNKVTEKGKDVELRCDPISGHTALYWYRQSLGQGLEFLIYFQGNSAPDKSGLPSDRFSAERTGGSVSTLTIQRTQQEDSAVYLCASRQSQGFHEAFFGQGTRLTVV.

The gene calls are TRBV11-2 and TRBJ2-3, with 9 bases aligning to TRBD2. The germline V gene encodes CDR1 SGHAT and CDR2 FQNNGV. V trimming: 5 bases; J trimming: 1 base; junction bases outside the gene matches: 4. The CDR3 covers 15 residues. Here the CDR3 DNA reads TGTGCCAGCAGCCTAGCGGGGCACCGCACAGATACGCAGTATTTT. It yields the protein CASSLAGHRTDTQYF.

This clone was detected only once. The CDR3 bases are TGTGCCAGCAGTGGCCACCGGGACAGGGGAGGATTTGGGTATGGCTACACCTTC. It is translated as CASSGHRDRGGFGYGYTF. This chain links TRBV28 with TRBJ1-2; 10 nucleotides line up with TRBD1. This CDR3 spans 18 amino acids. J gave up 5 bases and V 5 bases, and 17 bases lay outside the gene matches. CDR1 MDHEN and CDR2 SYDVKM come from the germline V gene.

This clone was seen a single time. The V call is TRBV24-1, the J call TRBJ1-1; tentatively, D is TRBD1 (6 bases). The germline V gene has CDR1 KGHDR and CDR2 SFDVKD. This CDR3 has 15 amino acids. The V and J ends lost 3 bases and 3 bases respectively, with 13 bases between them. The CDR3 protein is CATSDPRGGDTEAFF. The CDR3 DNA follows: TGTGCCACCAGTGATCCAAGGGGGGGGGACACTGAAGCTTTCTTT.

The V and J genes are TRBV20-1 and TRBJ1-1; a possible D gene is TRBD1 (5 bases). Trimming removed 3 bases at V and 1 base at J, with 12 bases between. The CDR3 contains 14 residues. Germline loops: CDR1 DFQATT, CDR2 SNEGSKA (reference sequence). Written as DNA, the CDR3 is TGCAGTGCTAGTATACGGCAGGGGAACACTGAAGCTTTCTTT. Protein product: CSASIRQGNTEAFF.

This clone showed up just a few times. The chain links TRBV5-1 to TRBJ2-5; TRBD1 matches 7 bases. In germline, CDR1 is SGHRS, CDR2 YFSETQ. Trimming removed 7 bases from V and 2 bases from J; junction bases left unmatched: 8. CDR3 length: 14 residues. The CDR3 reads CASARTTGQETQYF. CDR3 nucleotides: TGCGCCAGCGCACGGACGACAGGGCAAGAGACCCAGTACTTC.

This clone was recorded only once. CDR3 in amino acids: CASSADRGNTGELFF. Here the CDR3 DNA reads TGCGCCAGCAGCGCGGACAGGGGGAACACCGGGGAGCTGTTTTTT. This sequence joins TRBV5-1 and TRBJ2-2; the match to TRBD1 covers 9 bases. Germline V gene lookup returns CDR1 SGHRS and CDR2 YFSETQ. The CDR3 consists of 15 residues. The ends lost 4 bases at V and 1 base at J; junction bases unmatched: 2. Combining the CDR3 with reference TRBV5-1 and TRBJ2-2 gives the whole variable domain KAGVTQTPRYLIKTRGQQVTLSCSPISGHRSVSWYQQTPGQGLQFLFEYFSETQRNKGNFPGRFSGRQFSNSRSEMNVSTLELGDSALYLCASSADRGNTGELFFGEGSRLTVL.

CDR3 sequence: CASSSQGVRLYGYTF. The CDR3 bases are TGTGCCAGCAGCTCTCAGGGTGTCCGGCTCTATGGCTACACCTTC. This chain links TRBV7-2 with TRBJ1-2; D perhaps matches TRBD1 (5 bases). CDR3 size: 15 residues. The V gene lost 4 bases and the J gene lost 4 bases, with 16 bases spanning the gap. Germline V lookup: CDR1 SGHTA, CDR2 FQGNSA.

CDR3 sequence: CASSLGSKGTGELFF. DNA for the CDR3: TGTGCCAGCAGTTTAGGCTCCAAGGGGACCGGGGAGCTGTTTTTT. This rearrangement joins TRBV28 to TRBJ2-2; weak D call: TRBD1 (5 bases). There are 15 residues in the CDR3. Germline CDR1 and CDR2: MDHEN and SYDVKM. Trimming took off 2 bases at V and 5 bases at J, with 12 bases between the two ends.

The chain is built from TRBV24-1 and TRBJ2-7; D may correspond to TRBD1 or TRBD2 (6 bases each). The CDR3 has 13 residues. Germline lookup yields CDR1 KGHDR and CDR2 SFDVKD. Deletions cut 5 bases from V and 0 bases from J, with 7 bases between. The CDR3 coding sequence is TGTGCCACCAGTGGGGGGGCCTCCTACGAGCAGTACTTC. The encoded protein is CATSGGASYEQYF.

This chain uses TRBV12-3 or TRBV12-4 with TRBJ2-2; D gene uncertain. The V end lost 4 bases, the J end lost 6 bases, and 9 bases lay between the germline ends. The CDR3 is made up of 13 amino acids. This CDR3 is CASSSITAGELFF. DNA of the CDR3: TGTGCCAGCAGTTCCATTACCGCCGGGGAGCTGTTTTTT.

This clone was observed a single time. The chain has TRBV27 and TRBJ1-5; 8 bases are a match to TRBD1. J was trimmed by 6 bases and V by 3 bases; bases with no gene match: 4. Germline CDR1 reads MNHEY; CDR2 reads SMNVEV (reference sequence). The CDR3 length is 14 residues. CDR3 DNA sequence: TGTGCCAGCAGTTTGGCAGGGGGCGGTCAGCCCCAGCATTTT. This encodes CASSLAGGGQPQHF.

This chain uses TRBV5-1 with TRBJ2-3, with a weak D call TRBD2 (6 bases). CDR3 length: 18 residues. The germline V and J ends were trimmed by 0 bases and 0 bases, with 17 bases remaining between them. The germline V gene encodes CDR1 SGHRS and CDR2 YFSETQ. CDR3 protein: CASSLGSPGDTSTDTQYF. The CDR3 DNA is TGCGCCAGCAGCTTGGGATCCCCGGGGGATACTAGCACAGATACGCAGTATTTT.

The rearrangement joins TRBV5-4 to TRBJ1-1; maybe TRBD1 (5 bases). The CDR3 is made up of 16 amino acids. V lost 3 bases and J lost 0, with 15 bases in between. Germline CDR1 and CDR2: SGHNT and YYREEE (reference sequence). The CDR3 reads CASSSPRDDMNTEAFF. CDR3 bases: TGTGCCAGCAGCTCCCCCCGGGACGACATGAACACTGAAGCTTTCTTT.

V and J are TRBV7-3 and TRBJ1-1, with D maybe TRBD1 (5 bases). V lost 3 bases to trimming and J lost 0 bases, with 17 bases between them. This CDR3 is built from 17 residues. CDR1 is SGHTA, CDR2 FQGTGA, per germline. The CDR3 reads CASSLTTGAPMNTEAFF. In DNA form, the CDR3 reads TGTGCCAGCAGCTTGACTACCGGGGCACCCATGAACACTGAAGCTTTCTTT.

J is TRBJ1-5 and V is TRBV6-5; the match to TRBD1 covers 8 bases. V lost 5 bases, J lost 5 bases, and 5 bases stayed unmatched. Germline-derived CDR1 and CDR2 are MNHEY and SVGAGI. The CDR3 loop spans 14 amino acids. CDR3 nucleotide sequence: TGTGCCAGCAGTACAGGACAGGGCGATCAGCCCCAGCATTTT. Translation gives CASSTGQGDQPQHF.

The rearrangement uses TRBV28 and TRBJ2-7, with D possibly TRBD1 on 5 matching bases. CDR1 MDHEN and CDR2 SYDVKM come from the germline V gene. Trimming shortened V by 8 bases and J by 7 bases, and 12 bases separated the two germline ends. This CDR3 region has 11 residues. The CDR3 nucleotides are TGTGCCAGCTCACAGGTATATGAGCAGTACTTC. This translates into CASSQVYEQYF.

The chain joins TRBV7-9 to TRBJ1-2; TRBD1 agrees at 7 bases. This CDR3 is 15 amino acids long. Per the germline V gene, CDR1 is SEHNR and CDR2 is FQNEAQ (reference sequence). V lost 2 bases, J lost 2 bases, and 5 bases stayed unmatched. DNA for the CDR3: TGTGCCAGCAGCTTACCGGGACAGCTAAACTATGGCTACACCTTC. Encoded protein: CASSLPGQLNYGYTF.

The rearrangement links TRBV4-1 to TRBJ2-2; D may match TRBD1 or TRBD2 (5 bases each). Trimming stripped 0 bases from V and 6 bases from J, with 11 bases between. CDR1 MGHRA and CDR2 YSYEKL come from the germline V gene. The CDR3 sequence is 15 residues long. Here the CDR3 reads CASSQDGAGAGELFF. The CDR3, as DNA: TGCGCCAGCAGCCAAGATGGGGCCGGGGCCGGGGAGCTGTTTTTT.